Each of the 14 T cell receptor beta chains below was sequenced from the same sample in a study of blood T cell repertoires in COVID-19. Method: immunoSEQ multiplex PCR; TCRdb's copy keeps in-frame clones and lacks some. The table lists over 30,000 clones, about 75% of them singletons. The sample consisted of peripheral blood. All receptors derive from an elderly man with active or convalescent COVID-19.

This chain connects TRBV19 to TRBJ2-2, with TRBD2 matching over 7 bases. V shed 6 bases, J shed 3 bases, and the junction held 7 bases outside the gene matches. CDR3 length: 15 residues. The germline V gene encodes CDR1 LNHDA and CDR2 SQIVND (reference sequence). In DNA, the CDR3 is TGTGCCAGTAGATGGCGGGAGAAGGACACCGGGGAGCTGTTTTTT. It codes for CASRWREKDTGELFF.

This clone was observed a handful of times. The rearrangement uses TRBV3-1 (or the pseudogene TRBV3-2) and TRBJ2-3, with 7 bases lining up with TRBD2. After removal of 4 bases from V and 6 bases from J, the junction contained 13 bases not matched to a gene. Per germline, CDR1 LGHDT and CDR2 YNNKEL (reference sequence). This CDR3 comprises 16 residues. CDR3 in DNA: TGTGCCAGCAGCCTCGGACTAGACCACCTTAGGGATACGCAGTATTTT. It codes for CASSLGLDHLRDTQYF.

This clone was seen once. The chain combines TRBV4-2 with TRBJ2-7, with D perhaps matching TRBD1 (5 bases). Germline assignment: CDR1 LGHNA and CDR2 YNFKEQ. Trimming removed 3 bases at V and 4 bases at J, with 22 bases between. The CDR3 has 17 amino acids. The CDR3 DNA reads as TGTGCCAGCAGCCAGGACCCCGGCCAGGGTTTGGCGTACGAGCAGTACTTC. Translated: CASSQDPGQGLAYEQYF.

V gene TRBV12-5 combines with J gene TRBJ2-1, with TRBD2 matching 9 bases. The germline V gene encodes CDR1 LGHNT and CDR2 FRNRAP. V lost 1 base, J lost 6 bases, and 10 bases stayed unmatched. There are 17 residues in the CDR3. CDR3 sequence reads: CASGLDLTGGRANEQFF. In DNA form, the CDR3 reads TGTGCTAGTGGTTTGGACCTAACTGGCGGGAGGGCCAATGAGCAGTTCTTC.

The chain is built from TRBV15 and TRBJ2-2; 7 bases match TRBD2. CDR1 is LNHNV and CDR2 is YYDKDF in the germline V gene (reference sequence). This CDR3 is 17 amino acids long. V lost 0 bases, J lost 0 bases, and 4 bases stayed unmatched. CDR3 coding DNA: TGTGCCACCAGCAGAGATCTGGGGGGGACGAACACCGGGGAGCTGTTTTTT. It specifies CATSRDLGGTNTGELFF.

This sequence joins TRBV3-1 (or the pseudogene TRBV3-2) and TRBJ1-1; no firm D call. The CDR3 runs 12 residues. Germline assignment: CDR1 LGHDT and CDR2 YNNKEL (reference sequence). V shed 2 bases and J shed 4 bases, with 5 bases lying between them. This CDR3 reads CASSQIVTEAFF. The CDR3 DNA follows: TGTGCCAGCAGCCAAATAGTCACTGAAGCTTTCTTT.

This clone was counted a few times. V gene TRBV7-2 combines with J gene TRBJ1-1; D not certain. The ends were cut back, 3 bases at V and 1 base at J, with 6 bases in the middle. CDR3 length equals 13 residues. Germline V gene data show CDR1 as SGHTA and CDR2 as FQGNSA. Written as DNA, the CDR3 is TGTGCCAGCAGCTTCGGAGCGAACACTGAAGCTTTCTTT. Translation: CASSFGANTEAFF.

This clone has just one count. The rearrangement joins TRBV7-2 to TRBJ1-2; TRBD1 matches at 7 bases. Germline V lookup: CDR1 SGHTA, CDR2 FQGNSA. With V trimmed by 5 bases and J by 4 bases, 7 bases remained unmatched. This CDR3 contains 14 residues. The CDR3 sequence: CASSAYRDSYGYTF. CDR3 coding DNA: TGTGCCAGCAGCGCATACCGGGACAGCTATGGCTACACCTTC. Full variable domain (missing parts from reference TRBV7-2 and TRBJ1-2): GAGVSQSPSNKVTEKGKDVELRCDPISGHTALYWYRQSLGQGLEFLIYFQGNSAPDKSGLPSDRFSAERTGGSVSTLTIQRTQQEDSAVYLCASSAYRDSYGYTFGSGTRLTVV.

The CDR3 is CASSQLAGASYEQYF. The DNA for the CDR3 is TGTGCCAGTAGTCAGCTAGCGGGGGCCTCCTACGAGCAGTACTTC. The chain is built from TRBV19 and TRBJ2-7, with 10 bases fitting TRBD2. The V gene's germline CDR1 is LNHDA and CDR2 SQIVND (reference sequence). This CDR3 spans 15 amino acids. J gave up 0 bases and V 5 bases, and 4 bases lay outside the gene matches. The full variable domain, with the rest looked up from reference TRBV19 and TRBJ2-7, is DGGITQSPKYLFRKEGQNVTLSCEQNLNHDAMYWYRQDPGQGLRLIYYSQIVNDFQKGDIAEGYSVSREKKESFPLTVTSAQKNPTAFYLCASSQLAGASYEQYFGPGTRLTVT.

The rearrangement joins TRBV20-1 to TRBJ2-7, with a weak D call TRBD2 (6 bases). V was shortened by 3 bases and J by 2 bases, with 14 bases between the two germline ends. The CDR3 has 14 amino acids. CDR1 and CDR2 from the germline V gene are DFQATT and SNEGSKA (reference sequence). The CDR3 spells CSASLSSAAYEQYF. CDR3 DNA sequence: TGCAGTGCTAGTCTCTCTAGCGCAGCCTACGAGCAGTACTTC.

The chain links TRBV27 to TRBJ2-7; TRBD1 matches at 8 bases. This CDR3 comprises 15 residues. Germline CDR1 and CDR2: MNHEY and SMNVEV (reference sequence). The V and J ends lost 0 bases and 6 bases, in that order; junction bases with no gene match: 7. This chain's CDR3 is CASSLSSTGAREQYF. The DNA of the CDR3 is TGTGCCAGCAGTTTATCCTCGACAGGGGCCCGCGAGCAGTACTTC.

This chain uses TRBV19 with TRBJ2-7; TRBD2 matches 12 bases. CDR1 and CDR2 (germline): LNHDA, SQIVND (reference sequence). The length of the CDR3 is 14 residues. The junction had 2 bases not matched to a gene; V was cut back by 5 bases and J by 3 bases. CDR3 loop: CASSVGLAGYEQYF. The CDR3 DNA reads TGTGCCAGTAGTGTGGGACTAGCGGGCTACGAGCAGTACTTC. Full variable domain (rest looked up from reference TRBV19 and TRBJ2-7): DGGITQSPKYLFRKEGQNVTLSCEQNLNHDAMYWYRQDPGQGLRLIYYSQIVNDFQKGDIAEGYSVSREKKESFPLTVTSAQKNPTAFYLCASSVGLAGYEQYFGPGTRLTVT.

The chain carries TRBV12-3 or TRBV12-4 and TRBJ1-2; 10 nucleotides match TRBD1. The CDR3 extends over 12 amino acids. The V and J ends lost 6 bases and 10 bases, in that order; junction bases with no gene match: 5. The CDR3 nucleotides read TGTGCCAGCAGACCCGGACAGGGGGACTACACCTTC. Amino acids: CASRPGQGDYTF.

This CDR3 reads CASNPGQGANYGYTF. CDR3 nucleotides: TGTGCCAGCAACCCGGGACAGGGGGCGAACTATGGCTACACCTTC. The rearrangement joins TRBV19 to TRBJ1-2; 12 nucleotides line up with TRBD1. The CDR3 is made up of 15 amino acids. Trimming took 9 bases from V and 2 from J; bases not matched to a gene: 7. Germline CDR1 LNHDA, CDR2 SQIVND (reference sequence).